These T cell receptor beta chains were read from a single sample in a study of OX40 agonist ivuxolimab in advanced cancers. The repertoire was sequenced with immunoSEQ multiplex PCR; TCRdb's copy has only in-frame clones and lacks some. The data hold about 73,000 clones, with about 88% observed a single time. The material sequenced was CD4+ or CD8+ T cells sorted from blood, taken in a trial of the OX40 agonist ivuxolimab. The receptors stem from an adult with an advanced solid tumor such as melanoma, head and neck, liver or kidney cancer. The CDR3 runs from the conserved cysteine through the conserved F or W. D genes are given only for firm matches. Size is stated for part of the rows, as once, few or many counts, or as a class when the clone is expanded.

d_call clone_size j_call v_call cdr3_nt cdr3_aa
TRBD2 once TRBJ2-3 TRBV5-4 TGTGCCAGCAGCTTGGCGGCGGGACTAGGCACAGATACGCAGTATTTT CASSLAAGLGTDTQYF
TRBD1 NA TRBJ2-3 TRBV7-3 TGTGCCAGCAGCCCGGACAGGGTGAATACGCAGTATTTT CASSPDRVNTQYF
NA few TRBJ1-2 TRBV29-1 TGCAGCGTTCGAGGGGGAAAGGATGGCTACACCTTC CSVRGGKDGYTF
TRBD2 NA TRBJ2-7 TRBV4-1 TGCGCCAGCAGCCAAGATCAACGGTCTAGCGGCCCCTACGAGCAGTACTTC CASSQDQRSSGPYEQYF
NA NA TRBJ1-1 TRBV10-3 TGTGCCATCAAAGGAGAAGGGTTGGGTCCTGAAGCTTTCTTT CAIKGEGLGPEAFF
NA NA TRBJ2-3 TRBV19 TGTGCCAGTAGCCGCGGAGGGGGGGGAGATACGCAGTATTTT CASSRGGGGDTQYF
NA NA TRBJ2-1 TRBV14 TGTGCCAGCAGCCAATTCGAGGGCGCCTACAATGAGCAGTTCTTC CASSQFEGAYNEQFF
NA NA TRBJ2-6 TRBV28 TGTGCCAGCAGCTCCCCAGGTGGGGGGGCCAACGTCCTGACTTTC CASSSPGGGANVLTF
NA NA TRBJ2-3 TRBV5-1 TGCGCCAGCAGCTTGGGGGGGCCCACAGATACGCAGTATTTT CASSLGGPTDTQYF
TRBD2 NA TRBJ2-3 TRBV5-1 TGCGCCAGCCGACTGACTAGCGGGAGGGTTACAGATACGCAGTATTTT CASRLTSGRVTDTQYF